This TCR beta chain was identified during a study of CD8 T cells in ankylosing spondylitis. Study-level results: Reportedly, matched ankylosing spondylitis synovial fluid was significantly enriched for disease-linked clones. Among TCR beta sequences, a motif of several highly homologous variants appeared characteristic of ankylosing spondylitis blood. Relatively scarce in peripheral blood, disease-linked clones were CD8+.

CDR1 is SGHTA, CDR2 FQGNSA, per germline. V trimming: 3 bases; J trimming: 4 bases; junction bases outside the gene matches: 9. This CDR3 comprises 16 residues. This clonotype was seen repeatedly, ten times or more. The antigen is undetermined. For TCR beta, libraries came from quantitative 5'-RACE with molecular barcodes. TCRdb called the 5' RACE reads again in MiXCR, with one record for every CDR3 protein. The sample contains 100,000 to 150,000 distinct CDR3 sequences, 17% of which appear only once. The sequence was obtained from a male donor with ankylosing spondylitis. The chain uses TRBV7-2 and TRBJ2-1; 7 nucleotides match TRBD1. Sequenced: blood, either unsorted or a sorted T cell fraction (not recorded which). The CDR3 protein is CASSFIRTGNYNEQFF. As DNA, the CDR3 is TGTGCCAGCAGCTTCATCCGGACAGGCAATTACAATGAGCAGTTCTTC.